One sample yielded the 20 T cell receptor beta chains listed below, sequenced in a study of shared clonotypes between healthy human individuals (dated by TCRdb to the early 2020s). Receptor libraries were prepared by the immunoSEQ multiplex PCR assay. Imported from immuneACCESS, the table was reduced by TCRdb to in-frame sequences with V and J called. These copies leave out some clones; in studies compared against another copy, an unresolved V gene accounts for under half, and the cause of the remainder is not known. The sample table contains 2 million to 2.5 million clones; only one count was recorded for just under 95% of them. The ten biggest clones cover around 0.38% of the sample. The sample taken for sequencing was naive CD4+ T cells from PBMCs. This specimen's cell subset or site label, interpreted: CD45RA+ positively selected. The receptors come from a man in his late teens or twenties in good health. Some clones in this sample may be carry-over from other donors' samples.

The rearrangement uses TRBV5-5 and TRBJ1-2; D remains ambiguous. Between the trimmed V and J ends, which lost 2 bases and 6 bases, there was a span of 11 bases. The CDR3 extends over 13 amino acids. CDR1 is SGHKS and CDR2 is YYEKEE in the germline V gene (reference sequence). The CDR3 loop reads CASSFLSGDGYTF. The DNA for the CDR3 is TGTGCCAGCAGCTTCCTTTCTGGGGATGGCTACACCTTC.

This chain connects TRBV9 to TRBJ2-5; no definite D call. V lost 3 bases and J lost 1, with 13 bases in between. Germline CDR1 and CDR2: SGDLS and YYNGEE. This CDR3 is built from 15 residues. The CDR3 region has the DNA TGTGCCAGCAGCGCTCAACCGGGCAGCCAAGAGACCCAGTACTTC. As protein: CASSAQPGSQETQYF.

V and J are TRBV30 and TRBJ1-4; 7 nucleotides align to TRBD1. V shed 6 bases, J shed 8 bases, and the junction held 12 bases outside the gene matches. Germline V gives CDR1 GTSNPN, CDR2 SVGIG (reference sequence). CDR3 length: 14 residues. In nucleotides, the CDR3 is TGTGCCTGTGAATCCACAGGGGTAGGGGAAAAACTGTTTTTT. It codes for CACESTGVGEKLFF.

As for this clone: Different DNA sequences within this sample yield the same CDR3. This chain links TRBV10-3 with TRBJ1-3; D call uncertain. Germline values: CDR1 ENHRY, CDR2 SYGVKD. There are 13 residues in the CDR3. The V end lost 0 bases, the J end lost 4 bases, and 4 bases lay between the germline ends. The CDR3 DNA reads TGTGCCATCAGTGAGTCGAGAGGAAACACCATATATTTT. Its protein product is CAISESRGNTIYF.

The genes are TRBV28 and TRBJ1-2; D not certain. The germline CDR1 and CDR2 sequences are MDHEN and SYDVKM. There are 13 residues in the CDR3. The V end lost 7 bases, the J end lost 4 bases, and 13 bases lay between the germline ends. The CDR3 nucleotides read TGTGCCAGCATGCGGCGTTCTGGCTATGGCTACACCTTC. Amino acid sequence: CASMRRSGYGYTF.

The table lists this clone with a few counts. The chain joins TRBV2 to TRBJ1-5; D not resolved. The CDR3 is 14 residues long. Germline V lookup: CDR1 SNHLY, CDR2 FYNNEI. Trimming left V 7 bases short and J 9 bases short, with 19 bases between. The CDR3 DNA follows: TGTGCCAGCACATCTAGAGGGCCCGGAGTGCCCCAGCATTTT. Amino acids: CASTSRGPGVPQHF.

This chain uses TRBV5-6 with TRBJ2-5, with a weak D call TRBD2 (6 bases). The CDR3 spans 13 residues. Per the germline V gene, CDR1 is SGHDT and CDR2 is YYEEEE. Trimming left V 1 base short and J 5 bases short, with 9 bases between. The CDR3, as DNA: TGTGCCAGCAGCTTGTCAGGAGGGGAGACCCAGTACTTC. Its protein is CASSLSGGETQYF.

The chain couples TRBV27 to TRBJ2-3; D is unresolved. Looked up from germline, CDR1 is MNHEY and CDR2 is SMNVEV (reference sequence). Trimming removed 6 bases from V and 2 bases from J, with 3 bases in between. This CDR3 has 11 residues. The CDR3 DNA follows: TGTGCCAGCAGCGTCACAGATACGCAGTATTTT. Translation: CASSVTDTQYF.

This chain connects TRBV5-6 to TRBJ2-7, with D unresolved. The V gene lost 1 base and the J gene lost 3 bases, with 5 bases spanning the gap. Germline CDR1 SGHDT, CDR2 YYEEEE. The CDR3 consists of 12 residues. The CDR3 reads CASSLKLYEQYF. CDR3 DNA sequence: TGTGCCAGCAGCTTGAAGCTCTACGAGCAGTACTTC. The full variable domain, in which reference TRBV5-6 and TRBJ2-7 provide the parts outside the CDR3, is DAGVTQSPTHLIKTRGQQVTLRCSPKSGHDTVSWYQQALGQGPQFIFQYYEEEERQRGNFPDRFSGHQFPNYSSELNVNALLLGDSALYLCASSLKLYEQYFGPGTRLTVT.

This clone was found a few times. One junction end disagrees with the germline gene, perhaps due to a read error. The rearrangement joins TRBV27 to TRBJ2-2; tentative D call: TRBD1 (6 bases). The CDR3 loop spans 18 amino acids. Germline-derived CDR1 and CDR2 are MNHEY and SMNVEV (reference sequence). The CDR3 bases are TGTGCCAGCAGATTATTCCCCACCCGCAGGGGCTTCACCGGGGAGCTGTTTTTT. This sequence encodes CASRLFPTRRGFTGELFF.

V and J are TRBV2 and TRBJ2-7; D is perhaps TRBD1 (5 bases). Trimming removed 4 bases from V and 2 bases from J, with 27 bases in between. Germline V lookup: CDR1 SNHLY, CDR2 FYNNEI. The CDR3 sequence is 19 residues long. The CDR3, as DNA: TGTGCCAGCAGTGCCCCGGTCGGTCCCGACAGTAAAAGACCCTACGAGCAGTACTTC. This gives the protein CASSAPVGPDSKRPYEQYF.

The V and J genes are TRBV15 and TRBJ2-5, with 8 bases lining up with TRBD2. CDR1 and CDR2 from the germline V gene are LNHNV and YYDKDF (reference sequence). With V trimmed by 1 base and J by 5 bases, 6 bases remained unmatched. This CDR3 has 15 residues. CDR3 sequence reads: CATSRVHGGAETQYF. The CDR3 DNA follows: TGTGCCACCAGCAGAGTACACGGGGGGGCGGAGACCCAGTACTTC.

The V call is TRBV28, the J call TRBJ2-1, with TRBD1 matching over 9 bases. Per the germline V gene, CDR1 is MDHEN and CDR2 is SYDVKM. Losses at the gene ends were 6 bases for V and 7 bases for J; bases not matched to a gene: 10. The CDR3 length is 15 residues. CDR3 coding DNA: TGTGCCAGCAGAAGTACCGGGACAGGGAGTAATGAGCAGTTCTTC. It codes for CASRSTGTGSNEQFF.

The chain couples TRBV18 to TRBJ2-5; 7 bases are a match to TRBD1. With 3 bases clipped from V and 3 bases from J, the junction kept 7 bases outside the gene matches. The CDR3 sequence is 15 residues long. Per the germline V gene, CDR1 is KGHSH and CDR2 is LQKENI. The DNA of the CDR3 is TGTGCCAGCTCACCTCTTTTCCAGGGGGAAGAGACCCAGTACTTC. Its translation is CASSPLFQGEETQYF.

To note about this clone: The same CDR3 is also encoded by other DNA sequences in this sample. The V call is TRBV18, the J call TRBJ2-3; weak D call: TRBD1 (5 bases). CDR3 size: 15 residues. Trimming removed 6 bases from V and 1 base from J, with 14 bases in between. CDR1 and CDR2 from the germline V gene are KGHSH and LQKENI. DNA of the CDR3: TGTGCCAGCTCGCCTCAGGGCCTAGGCACAGATACGCAGTATTTT. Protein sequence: CASSPQGLGTDTQYF.

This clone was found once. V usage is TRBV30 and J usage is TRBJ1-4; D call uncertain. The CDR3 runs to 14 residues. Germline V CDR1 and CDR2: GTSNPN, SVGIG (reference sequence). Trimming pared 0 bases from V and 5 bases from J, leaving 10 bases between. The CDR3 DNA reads TGTGCCTGGAGTGTACGGTTTGAAAATGAAAAACTGTTTTTT. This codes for CAWSVRFENEKLFF.

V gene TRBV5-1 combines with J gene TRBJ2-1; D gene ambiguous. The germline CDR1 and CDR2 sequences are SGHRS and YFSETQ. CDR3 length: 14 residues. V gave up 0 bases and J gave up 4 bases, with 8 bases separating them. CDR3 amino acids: CASSLDSVYNEQFF. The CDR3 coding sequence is TGCGCCAGCAGCTTGGACAGCGTATACAATGAGCAGTTCTTC.

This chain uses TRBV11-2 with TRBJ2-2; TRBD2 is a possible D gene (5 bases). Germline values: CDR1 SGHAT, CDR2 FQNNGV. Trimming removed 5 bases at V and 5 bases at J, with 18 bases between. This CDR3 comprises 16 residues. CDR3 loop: CASSPRLPWETGELFF. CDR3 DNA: TGTGCCAGCAGCCCGAGACTACCCTGGGAGACCGGGGAGCTGTTTTTT.

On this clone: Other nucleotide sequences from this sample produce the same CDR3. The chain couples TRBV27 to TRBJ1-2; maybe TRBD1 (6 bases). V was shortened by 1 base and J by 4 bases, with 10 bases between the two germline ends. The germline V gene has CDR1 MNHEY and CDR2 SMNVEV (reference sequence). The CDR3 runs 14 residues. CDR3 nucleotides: TGTGCCAGCAGTTTATTAGGGGGGCCCTATGGCTACACCTTC. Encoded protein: CASSLLGGPYGYTF.

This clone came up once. The CDR3 loop reads CATSRPGWTKTDTQYF. The CDR3 DNA is TGTGCCACCAGCAGACCCGGATGGACGAAGACAGATACGCAGTATTTT. The chain uses TRBV15 and TRBJ2-3; D uncertain. Germline assignment: CDR1 LNHNV and CDR2 YYDKDF (reference sequence). The CDR3 contains 16 residues. V lost 2 bases to trimming and J lost 3 bases, with 15 bases between them.